What follows are 5 T cell receptor beta chains derived from one specimen sequenced in a study of human T cells and chemical hapten exposure. Documented time point: patch test 1, 2 weeks after DPC sensitization. Treatment in this sample: therapeutic diphenylcyclopropenone sensitization with weekly scalp DPC. TCRdb used MiXCR to reprocess the RACE reads, holding one entry per CDR3 protein. The sample records some 400,000 distinct CDR3 sequences, approximately 5% being singletons. The sequences come from whole blood, collected in connection with sensitization to the hapten diphenylcyclopropenone (DPC). The receptors come from a woman aged 50 to 60 with alopecia areata. Some clones in this sample may be carry-over from other donors' samples.

This clonotype has at least ten counts. In nucleotides, the CDR3 is TGTGCCAGCAGCCAAGAATCAGTCTCCTACGAGCAGTACTTC. Translation gives CASSQESVSYEQYF. J is TRBJ2-7 and V is TRBV4-2, with no clear D. Between the trimmed V and J ends, which lost 0 bases and 0 bases, there was a span of 6 bases. The CDR3 length is 14 residues. Germline-derived CDR1 and CDR2 are LGHNA and YNFKEQ.

This clonotype has a count of ten or more. This chain uses TRBV20-1 with TRBJ2-5, with 16 bases lining up with TRBD2. The J segment lost 4 bases and the V segment lost 4 bases, leaving 12 bases of the junction unmatched. Germline V CDR1 and CDR2: DFQATT, SNEGSKA (reference sequence). This CDR3 region has 18 residues. The CDR3 bases are TGCAGTGCTACCCTGGGACTAGCGGGAGGGCCGAAGGCAGAGACCCAGTACTTC. This codes for CSATLGLAGGPKAETQYF.

This clonotype was recorded many times. This chain joins TRBV24-1 and TRBJ2-3; D is possibly TRBD2 (6 bases). This CDR3 spans 19 amino acids. Germline-derived CDR1 and CDR2 are KGHDR and SFDVKD. Deletions cut 0 bases from V and 0 bases from J, with 18 bases between. CDR3 loop: CATSDLQTPGGTSTDTQYF. CDR3 nucleotide sequence: TGTGCCACCAGTGATTTGCAAACTCCAGGAGGGACTAGCACAGATACGCAGTATTTT.

Ten or more counts support this clonotype. This sequence joins TRBV2 and TRBJ2-5, with 7 bases lining up with TRBD1. This CDR3 comprises 13 residues. Per the germline V gene, CDR1 is SNHLY and CDR2 is FYNNEI. The trim removed 5 bases at V and 3 bases at J, leaving 3 bases unmatched. CDR3 DNA sequence: TGTGCCAGCAGTTGGGACAGTGAAGAGACCCAGTACTTC. It is translated as CASSWDSEETQYF.

There are many counts of this clonotype. This sequence joins TRBV5-1 and TRBJ2-1, with 10 bases that match TRBD2. Germline CDR1 reads SGHRS; CDR2 reads YFSETQ. The J segment lost 3 bases and the V segment lost 2 bases, leaving 5 bases of the junction unmatched. The CDR3 is 16 residues long. DNA for the CDR3: TGCGCCAGCAGCTTCCTAGCGGGAGCCGGCTACAATGAGCAGTTCTTC. Amino acids: CASSFLAGAGYNEQFF.